The clone carrying this T cell receptor beta chain was picked up one time. The table came from immunoSEQ multiplex PCR; TCRdb's copy has only in-frame clones and leaves some out. The sample contains roughly 65,000 clones, 79% of which appear only once. The data are from a study of blood T cell repertoires in COVID-19. Germline V lookup: CDR1 SGHAT, CDR2 FQNNGV. The ends lost 5 bases at V and 4 bases at J; junction bases unmatched: 7. This CDR3 is built from 16 residues. Sequences were obtained from peripheral blood. The clonotype originates from a human donor in a cohort sampled during active COVID-19. The chain uses TRBV11-2 and TRBJ2-1; 11 bases line up with TRBD2. CDR3 amino acids: CASSPRTSGPYNEQFF. As DNA, the CDR3 is TGTGCCAGCAGCCCAAGGACTAGCGGGCCTTACAATGAGCAGTTCTTC.